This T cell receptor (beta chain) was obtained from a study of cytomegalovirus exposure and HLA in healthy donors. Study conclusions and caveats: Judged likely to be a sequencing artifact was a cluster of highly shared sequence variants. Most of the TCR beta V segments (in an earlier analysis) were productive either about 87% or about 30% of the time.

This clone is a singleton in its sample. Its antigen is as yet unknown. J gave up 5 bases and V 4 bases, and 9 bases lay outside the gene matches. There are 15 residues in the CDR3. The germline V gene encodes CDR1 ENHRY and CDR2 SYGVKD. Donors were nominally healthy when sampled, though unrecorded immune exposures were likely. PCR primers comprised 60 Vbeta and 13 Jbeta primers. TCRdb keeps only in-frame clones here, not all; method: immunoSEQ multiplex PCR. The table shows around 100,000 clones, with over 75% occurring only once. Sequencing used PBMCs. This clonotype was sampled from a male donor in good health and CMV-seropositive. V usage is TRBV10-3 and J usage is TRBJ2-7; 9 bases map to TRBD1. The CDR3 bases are TGTGCCATCAGTGGTAGTCCGGGACAGGGTAACGAGCAGTACTTC. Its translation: CAISGSPGQGNEQYF.